The present T cell receptor (beta chain) was sequenced within a study of blood T cell repertoires in COVID-19. Across the study: COVID-19 samples from acute and convalescent phases originated in the United States, Italy and Spain. The analysed material was cDNA or gDNA that came from T cells, B-cell-depleted T cells, or PBMCs.

Per the original methods: Quantification of nucleated cells was approximated via reference gene primer amplification. TCRdb keeps only in-frame clones here, not all; method: immunoSEQ multiplex PCR. That table is the source of V, J and clone size, and D and trimming were worked out from the DNA. The sample lists roughly 220,000 clones, roughly 80% occurring once. There are a few counts of this clone. Looked up from germline, CDR1 is MNHEY and CDR2 is SMNVEV (reference sequence). Trimming at V came to 5 bases and at J to 7 bases, leaving 9 bases not matched to a gene. This CDR3 spans 16 amino acids. The V gene is TRBV27, the J gene TRBJ2-1, with 12 bases that match TRBD2. This TCR was recovered from a woman in her sixties with acute or convalescent COVID-19. Source material: peripheral blood. The CDR3 spells CASSRLAGGPENEQFF. In nucleotides, the CDR3 is TGTGCCAGCAGTAGGCTAGCGGGGGGGCCAGAGAATGAGCAGTTCTTC.